These 17 T cell receptor beta chains share one sample of origin, sequenced in a study of T-cell reconstitution after alpha-beta-depleted transplantation in children. Overall study findings and caveats: T-cell numbers and diversity one year post-transplant derived largely from freshly generated T cells.

Preparation of the TCRbeta library was carried out with unique molecular identifiers. Using its own MiXCR run on the PCR reads, TCRdb lists one record per CDR3 protein. The data hold 330,000 or so distinct CDR3 sequences, with less than 9.5% observed a single time. Their antigens remain unidentified. The source was peripheral blood, collected 360 days after TCRalphabeta/CD19-depleted stem cell transplant. The origin of the receptors is a female patient aged 2 to 10 who had a stem cell transplant for Fanconi anemia, so the T cells may come from the graft donor.

This clonotype was detected a few times. J is TRBJ1-3 and V is TRBV18, with D maybe TRBD1 (5 bases). There are 14 residues in the CDR3. From germline, CDR1 is KGHSH and CDR2 LQKENI. V lost 0 bases, J lost 5 bases, and 8 bases lay in between. The CDR3 nucleotides are TGTGCCAGCTCACCACCGGGACCCCGAAACACCATATATTTT. Encoded protein: CASSPPGPRNTIYF.

In its sample, this clonotype was seen a few times. This chain joins TRBV2 and TRBJ2-6; D remains ambiguous. Per the germline V gene, CDR1 is SNHLY and CDR2 is FYNNEI. The CDR3 spans 16 residues. Trimming took 2 bases from V and 0 from J, leaving 8 bases between them. The CDR3 loop is CASSEPRTSGANVLTF. The CDR3 DNA follows: TGTGCCAGCAGTGAACCCCGGACCTCTGGGGCCAACGTCCTGACTTTC.

This clonotype was observed many times. This chain joins TRBV18 and TRBJ2-6; TRBD2 is a possible D gene (5 bases). The germline V and J ends were trimmed by 3 bases and 0 bases, with 18 bases remaining between them. CDR3 size: 19 residues. In germline, CDR1 is KGHSH, CDR2 LQKENI. The CDR3, as DNA: TGTGCCAGCTCACCCTTTCACTTAGGACTGTTCTCTGGGGCCAACGTCCTGACTTTC. It encodes CASSPFHLGLFSGANVLTF.

This clonotype was detected many times. The chain has TRBV7-9 and TRBJ2-2, with 8 bases matching TRBD2. J was trimmed by 6 bases and V by 8 bases; bases with no gene match: 8. There are 14 residues in the CDR3. Germline lookup yields CDR1 SEHNR and CDR2 FQNEAQ (reference sequence). The CDR3 region has the DNA TGTGCCAGCTCGAGAAAAGCGGGAGCCGGGGAGCTGTTTTTT. Translated, it gives CASSRKAGAGELFF.

The chain employs TRBV28 and TRBJ2-5; D ambiguous. CDR1 and CDR2 (germline): MDHEN, SYDVKM. The CDR3 sequence is 14 residues long. Between the trimmed V and J ends, which lost 3 bases and 0 bases, there was a span of 8 bases. CDR3 region: CASSFSGYQETQYF. In nucleotides, the CDR3 is TGTGCCAGCAGTTTTTCCGGGTACCAAGAGACCCAGTACTTC.

This clonotype was recorded once. One base away lies a much larger clone, so this may be a sequencing read error. V gene TRBV7-6 combines with J gene TRBJ2-3; 7 positions match TRBD1. Germline values: CDR1 SGHVS, CDR2 FNYEAQ. This CDR3 comprises 17 residues. Written as DNA, the CDR3 is TGTGCCAGCAGCTTAGGAGCAGTGGGACAGAGCATAGATACGCAGTATTTT. The encoded protein is CASSLGAVGQSIDTQYF. Looking up the rest from reference TRBV7-6 and TRBJ2-3 gives the full variable domain: GAGVSQSPRYKVTKRGQDVALRCDPISGHVSLYWYRQALGQGPEFLTYFNYEAQQDKSGLPNDRFSAERPEGSISTLTIQRTEQRDSAMYRCASSLGAVGQSIDTQYFGPGTRLTVL.

This clonotype was seen ten or more times. The V and J genes are TRBV28 and TRBJ2-1; a possible D gene is TRBD2 (6 bases). CDR3 length equals 15 residues. The V end was cut by 3 bases, the J end by 3 bases, with 12 bases between. Germline values: CDR1 MDHEN, CDR2 SYDVKM. This CDR3 is CASSLEGRIYNEQFF. The CDR3 nucleotides are TGTGCCAGCAGTTTGGAGGGGCGGATCTACAATGAGCAGTTCTTC.

There are a few counts of this clonotype. CDR3 bases: TGCAGTGCTAGGTTGCCTAGCGGTGGGCGAGAGACCCAGTACTTC. Its translation is CSARLPSGGRETQYF. V is TRBV20-1 and J is TRBJ2-5, with 7 bases lining up with TRBD2. Trimming cost V 3 bases and J 4 bases; bases outside gene matches: 11. Germline V lookup: CDR1 DFQATT, CDR2 SNEGSKA (reference sequence). The CDR3 covers 15 residues.

As concerns this clonotype: The conserved phenylalanine or tryptophan is not found at the CDR3 terminus, so this likely reflects a read error. The chain combines TRBV20-1 with TRBJ1-5, with D maybe TRBD1 (6 bases). Germline CDR1 reads DFQATT; CDR2 reads SNEGSKA (reference sequence). The V and J ends lost 3 bases and 4 bases respectively, with 13 bases between them. The CDR3 is 14 amino acids. CDR3 amino acids: CSASAGQLNQPQHY. For the CDR3, the DNA is TGCAGTGCTAGTGCAGGACAGCTTAATCAGCCCCAGCATTAT.

This clonotype was observed many times. The chain couples TRBV14 to TRBJ2-2, with 12 positions matching TRBD1. The CDR3 covers 16 residues. Looked up from germline, CDR1 is SGHDN and CDR2 is FVKESK. The ends lost 2 bases at V and 5 bases at J; junction bases unmatched: 3. The CDR3 nucleotides read TGTGCCAGCAGCCAATGGGACAGGGGGCTTACCGGGGAGCTGTTTTTT. Translation gives CASSQWDRGLTGELFF.

This clonotype was found many times. The V and J genes are TRBV7-8 and TRBJ2-1; 7 bases are a match to TRBD2. The germline gives CDR1 SGHVS, CDR2 FQNEAQ. J was trimmed by 9 bases and V by 3 bases; bases with no gene match: 5. The CDR3 spans 13 residues. CDR3 in amino acids: CASSLAGVSEQFF. Written as DNA, the CDR3 is TGTGCCAGCAGCTTGGCGGGGGTATCTGAGCAGTTCTTC. Looking up the rest from reference TRBV7-8 and TRBJ2-1 gives the full variable domain: GAGVSQSPRYKVAKRGQDVALRCDPISGHVSLFWYQQALGQGPEFLTYFQNEAQLDKSGLPSDRFFAERPEGSVSTLKIQRTQQEDSAVYLCASSLAGVSEQFFGPGTRLTVL.

This clonotype has at least ten counts. The chain employs TRBV12-3 or TRBV12-4 and TRBJ1-1; perhaps TRBD1 as D (5 bases). This CDR3 region has 15 residues. V was shortened by 3 bases and J by 4 bases, with 15 bases between the two germline ends. CDR3 DNA sequence: TGTGCCAGCAGTTTGGGGGACCTTGGGGGCACTGAAGCTTTCTTT. Protein: CASSLGDLGGTEAFF.

At least ten counts were recorded for this clonotype. The genes are TRBV29-1 and TRBJ1-1; D perhaps matches TRBD1 (6 bases). V lost 2 bases, J lost 1 base, and 11 bases lay in between. This CDR3 has 14 residues. Germline CDR1 SQVTM, CDR2 ANQGSEA. The chain's CDR3 is CSVERQGSNTEAFF. CDR3 nucleotide sequence: TGCAGCGTTGAACGGCAGGGGTCGAACACTGAAGCTTTCTTT.

This clonotype was counted ten times or more. This sequence joins TRBV20-1 and TRBJ2-5; 12 positions agree with TRBD2. The CDR3 runs to 14 residues. Germline assignment: CDR1 DFQATT and CDR2 SNEGSKA (reference sequence). The junction had 2 bases not matched to a gene; V was cut back by 3 bases and J by 3 bases. The CDR3 DNA sequence: TGCAGTGCTAGGAGACTAGCGGGAGAAGAGACCCAGTACTTC. Translation gives CSARRLAGEETQYF.

The chain links TRBV11-2 to TRBJ2-2, with 8 bases matching TRBD2. With 4 bases clipped from V and 7 bases from J, the junction kept 2 bases outside the gene matches. Germline CDR1 is SGHAT and CDR2 is FQNNGV. The CDR3 covers 13 residues. CDR3 residues: CASSSTSGGELFF. The CDR3 nucleotides are TGTGCCAGCAGCTCCACTAGCGGCGGGGAGCTGTTTTTT.

This clonotype was counted between two and nine times. The V gene is TRBV12-5, the J gene TRBJ2-1; the D gene is possibly TRBD2 (7 bases). Germline loops: CDR1 LGHNT, CDR2 FRNRAP. The CDR3 has 17 residues. Between the trimmed V and J ends, which lost 0 bases and 3 bases, there was a span of 15 bases. In nucleotides, the CDR3 is TGTGCTAGTGGTTTGGTACAGGCGGGGGCCGTCTACAATGAGCAGTTCTTC. Protein product: CASGLVQAGAVYNEQFF.

The chain employs TRBV5-6 and TRBJ2-7, with 7 bases that match TRBD1. This CDR3 comprises 13 residues. V lost 0 bases to trimming and J lost 5 bases; unmatched junction nucleotides: 2. The V gene's germline CDR1 is SGHDT and CDR2 YYEEEE. CDR3 bases: TGTGCCAGCAGCTTGGGACAGGGCCACGAGCAGTACGTC. Translated, it gives CASSLGQGHEQYV.